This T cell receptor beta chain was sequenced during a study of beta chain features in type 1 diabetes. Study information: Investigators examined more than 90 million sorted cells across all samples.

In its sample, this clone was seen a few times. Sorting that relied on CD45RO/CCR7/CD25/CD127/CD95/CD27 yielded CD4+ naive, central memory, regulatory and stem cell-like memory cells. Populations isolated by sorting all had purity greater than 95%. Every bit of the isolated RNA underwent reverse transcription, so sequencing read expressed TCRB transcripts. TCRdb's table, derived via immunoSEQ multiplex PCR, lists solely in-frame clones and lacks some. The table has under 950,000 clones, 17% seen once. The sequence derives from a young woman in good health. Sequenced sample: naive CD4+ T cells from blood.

The CDR3 DNA is TGCGCCAGCAGCCAAGAAGGTTCGTCGGGGACAGGACTAAAACAGAAGCAGTTCTTC. Protein: CASSQEGSSGTGLKQKQFF. V usage is TRBV4-3 and J usage is TRBJ2-1; 8 bases line up with TRBD1. Trimming removed 0 bases from V and 11 bases from J; junction bases left unmatched: 21. CDR1 is LGHNA and CDR2 is YSLEER in the germline V gene. This CDR3 is built from 19 residues.